This record looks at one T cell receptor (beta chain) sequence and its context. The antigen remains undetermined. This CDR3 region has 12 residues. V was shortened by 5 bases and J by 2 bases, with 10 bases between the two germline ends. CDR1 and CDR2 (germline): SQVTM, ANQGSEA. This entry is derived from a study of yellow fever vaccine responses in identical twins. Study findings and constraints: Reports say the vaccine T cell response in twins looked partly convergent and partly personalized.

Using its own MiXCR run on the RT-PCR reads, TCRdb lists one record per CDR3 protein. The sample contains 2,500 to 3,500 distinct CDR3 sequences, around 90% of which appear only once. The rearrangement links TRBV29-1 to TRBJ2-7, with D unresolved. This sequence originates from a female donor who received the yellow fever vaccine. Sample: T cells from blood (PBMCs), unsorted or a sorted subset (not recorded which), taken before or after yellow fever vaccination (not recorded which). The CDR3 sequence is CSVKGPAYEQYF. The DNA for the CDR3 is TGCAGCGTTAAAGGGCCCGCCTACGAGCAGTACTTC.